The 31 T cell receptor beta chains presented below share a single source sample, sequenced in a study of CD8+ T cells in alopecia areata. Sequencing relied on a cDNA template that was reverse transcribed from extracted RNA. Method: immunoSEQ multiplex PCR; TCRdb's copy keeps in-frame clones and lacks some. The top ten hold approximately 1% of the sample, which has around 180,000 clones, roughly 60% seen once. Treatment indicated: oral pan-JAK inhibitor, 5-10 mg twice daily. The source was CD4+ T cells sorted from blood, collected at week 24, from a patient treated with tofacitinib. Every receptor here comes from a human donor with alopecia areata.

This clone has just a few counts. V usage is TRBV7-3 and J usage is TRBJ2-6, with D hard to call. Germline values: CDR1 SGHTA, CDR2 FQGTGA. The CDR3 length is 13 residues. The V gene lost 5 bases and the J gene lost 2 bases, with 4 bases spanning the gap. The CDR3 region is CASSPTGANVLTF. In DNA, the CDR3 is TGTGCCAGCAGCCCCACTGGGGCCAACGTCCTGACTTTC.

V gene TRBV29-1 combines with J gene TRBJ1-1; D perhaps matches TRBD1 (5 bases). Germline CDR1 and CDR2: SQVTM and ANQGSEA. This CDR3 comprises 18 residues. V lost 4 bases and J 1 base, leaving 25 bases between the germline ends. CDR3 residues: CSVGVRISRTSRNTEAFF. Written as DNA, the CDR3 is TGCAGCGTTGGCGTGCGGATTTCGAGGACATCAAGGAACACTGAAGCTTTCTTT.

The rearrangement joins TRBV7-8 to TRBJ2-5, with D unresolved. CDR3 length: 12 residues. CDR1 is SGHVS and CDR2 is FQNEAQ in the germline V gene. With 5 bases removed from V and 7 bases from J, the gap between germline ends came to 11 bases. This chain's CDR3 is CASSHSRGTQYF. The CDR3 DNA reads as TGTGCCAGCAGCCACTCAAGAGGGACCCAGTACTTC.

The rearrangement links TRBV7-2 to TRBJ2-1; possibly TRBD1 for D (5 bases). Germline V lookup: CDR1 SGHTA, CDR2 FQGNSA. CDR3 length equals 16 residues. Between the trimmed V and J ends, which lost 0 bases and 1 base, there was a span of 10 bases. For the CDR3, the DNA is TGTGCCAGCAGCTTAGCGACAGCAGGATCCTACAATGAGCAGTTCTTC. Encoded protein: CASSLATAGSYNEQFF.

This clone turned up a few times. The rearrangement uses TRBV29-1 and TRBJ2-5; D is perhaps TRBD2 (5 bases). Looked up from germline, CDR1 is SQVTM and CDR2 is ANQGSEA. Trimming pared 1 base from V and 2 bases from J, leaving 8 bases between. The CDR3 runs 13 residues. The CDR3 nucleotides are TGCAGCGTTGAAGTCGGACTGCAAGAGACCCAGTACTTC. It encodes CSVEVGLQETQYF.

This rearrangement joins TRBV11-2 to TRBJ1-5; 7 nucleotides align to TRBD1. With 5 bases clipped from V and 0 bases from J, the junction kept 4 bases outside the gene matches. Germline assignment: CDR1 SGHAT and CDR2 FQNNGV. The CDR3 has 15 amino acids. The CDR3 DNA follows: TGTGCCAGCAGCCAGGGACAGAATAGCAATCAGCCCCAGCATTTT. This translates into CASSQGQNSNQPQHF.

The chain carries TRBV29-1 and TRBJ2-2, with 7 bases identical to TRBD1. Per germline, CDR1 SQVTM and CDR2 ANQGSEA. This CDR3 is 14 amino acids long. The V gene end was trimmed by 6 bases and the J gene end by 4 bases; junction bases not matched to a gene: 8. Here the CDR3 DNA reads TGCAGCGTGAACCAGGGGGTCCGCACCGGGGAGCTGTTTTTT. Amino acid sequence: CSVNQGVRTGELFF.

In its sample, this clone was seen a few times. The V gene is TRBV25-1, the J gene TRBJ1-5, with D uncertain. This CDR3 has 15 amino acids. Trimming took 1 base from V and 0 from J, leaving 7 bases between them. Germline V CDR1 and CDR2: MGHDK, SYGVNS. DNA for the CDR3: TGTGCCAGCAGTGAATCTGGCGGTAGCAATCAGCCCCAGCATTTT. It specifies CASSESGGSNQPQHF.

This clone occurred a few times. The chain is built from TRBV18 and TRBJ1-4, with D tentatively TRBD1 (6 bases). The germline V and J ends were trimmed by 1 base and 5 bases, with 8 bases remaining between them. This CDR3 region has 14 residues. CDR1 and CDR2 from the germline V gene are KGHSH and LQKENI. CDR3 DNA: TGTGCCAGCTCACCACAAGGGGGAAATGAAAAACTGTTTTTT. Protein: CASSPQGGNEKLFF.

The V call is TRBV6-5, the J call TRBJ2-1; 11 bases map to TRBD1. The V segment lost 6 bases and the J segment 4 bases; nucleotides outside the gene matches: 5. Germline lookup yields CDR1 MNHEY and CDR2 SVGAGI. There are 15 residues in the CDR3. CDR3 region: CASRSGQGAYNEQFF. The DNA of the CDR3 is TGTGCCAGCAGATCAGGACAGGGGGCTTACAATGAGCAGTTCTTC.

V gene TRBV27 combines with J gene TRBJ1-6; D perhaps matches TRBD1 (5 bases). CDR3 length: 18 amino acids. Per the germline V gene, CDR1 is MNHEY and CDR2 is SMNVEV (reference sequence). Trimming took 1 base from V and 6 from J, leaving 19 bases between them. The CDR3 DNA is TGTGCCAGCAGTTTATATCCCCCCAGGGTCGGGGGTAATTCACCCCTCCACTTT. Translated, it gives CASSLYPPRVGGNSPLHF.

In its sample, this clone was seen a few times. The genes are TRBV27 and TRBJ2-5; D gene ambiguous. CDR1 is MNHEY and CDR2 is SMNVEV in the germline V gene (reference sequence). The CDR3 covers 12 residues. The V end was cut by 2 bases, the J end by 13 bases, with 14 bases between. Here the CDR3 DNA reads TGTGCCAGCAGTTTACCCCACTTGTCCTTGTACTTC. Amino acid sequence: CASSLPHLSLYF.

This clone was recorded only once. The gene calls are TRBV18 and TRBJ1-1, with 8 bases lining up with TRBD1. This CDR3 is built from 13 residues. Trimming removed 5 bases from V and 4 bases from J; junction bases left unmatched: 3. Germline CDR1 KGHSH, CDR2 LQKENI. DNA of the CDR3: TGTGCCAGCTCAACAGGGGGGAGCACTGAAGCTTTCTTT. Translated, it gives CASSTGGSTEAFF.

For this clone: This CDR3 is also generated by other DNA sequences in the sample. The chain combines TRBV29-1 with TRBJ1-1, with D unresolved. V lost 4 bases and J 0 bases, leaving 3 bases between the germline ends. The CDR3 loop spans 11 amino acids. CDR1 is SQVTM and CDR2 is ANQGSEA in the germline V gene. CDR3 coding DNA: TGCAGCGTTGCCATGAACACTGAAGCTTTCTTT. Translated, it gives CSVAMNTEAFF.

This rearrangement joins TRBV28 to TRBJ1-1; D might be TRBD1 (6 bases). Germline V lookup: CDR1 MDHEN, CDR2 SYDVKM. This CDR3 is built from 13 residues. The V gene lost 5 bases and the J gene lost 7 bases, with 14 bases spanning the gap. CDR3 amino acids: CASSEAGVIEAFF. CDR3 bases: TGTGCCAGCAGTGAAGCAGGGGTTATTGAAGCTTTCTTT.

This chain connects TRBV7-9 to TRBJ2-7; TRBD1 aligns across 10 bases. The CDR3 is made up of 16 amino acids. With 0 bases clipped from V and 2 bases from J, the junction kept 4 bases outside the gene matches. Germline values: CDR1 SEHNR, CDR2 FQNEAQ (reference sequence). CDR3 loop: CASSLASGTGAYEQYF. The CDR3 nucleotides are TGTGCCAGCAGCTTAGCCTCCGGGACAGGGGCCTACGAGCAGTACTTC.

The rearrangement uses TRBV9 and TRBJ1-2; 8 bases are shared with TRBD1. Trimming at V came to 10 bases and at J to 4 bases, leaving 9 bases not matched to a gene. The length of the CDR3 is 13 residues. The germline CDR1 and CDR2 sequences are SGDLS and YYNGEE. CDR3 nucleotide sequence: TGTGCCTCGAACCGGGGACAGGTCTATGGCTACACCTTC. It specifies CASNRGQVYGYTF.

The chain carries TRBV12-5 and TRBJ1-2; 10 bases agree with TRBD1. This CDR3 region has 17 residues. CDR1 is LGHNT, CDR2 FRNRAP, per germline. V dropped 0 bases and J dropped 6; count of bases not matched to a gene: 10. The DNA for the CDR3 is TGTGCTAGTGGTTTGGTAGGCTTTGACAGGGGGCCTCATGGCTACACCTTC. Its translation: CASGLVGFDRGPHGYTF.

This chain connects TRBV25-1 to TRBJ1-2; a possible D gene is TRBD1 (5 bases). Trimming shortened V by 7 bases and J by 7 bases, and 10 bases separated the two germline ends. The CDR3 is 11 amino acids. Germline V gives CDR1 MGHDK, CDR2 SYGVNS. The CDR3 reads CASNGGVGYTF. The CDR3 bases are TGTGCCAGCAATGGAGGGGTTGGCTACACCTTC.

The chain is built from TRBV29-1 and TRBJ1-1, with no clear D. The CDR3 loop spans 13 amino acids. V dropped 6 bases and J dropped 1 base, with 12 bases sitting between them. Looked up from germline, CDR1 is SQVTM and CDR2 is ANQGSEA. CDR3 bases: TGCAGCGTGGTTCGCAGGACGAACACTGAAGCTTTCTTT. Its translation: CSVVRRTNTEAFF. The full variable domain, its missing parts supplied by reference TRBV29-1 and TRBJ1-1, is SAVISQKPSRDICQRGTSLTIQCQVDSQVTMMFWYRQQPGQSLTLIATANQGSEATYESGFVIDKFPISRPNLTFSTLTVSNMSPEDSSIYLCSVVRRTNTEAFFGQGTRLTVV.

This rearrangement joins TRBV10-2 to TRBJ2-7; D unresolved. Germline loops: CDR1 WSHSY, CDR2 SAAADI. Trimming cost V 0 bases and J 3 bases, with 6 bases left between them. This CDR3 contains 13 residues. The chain's CDR3 is CASSESTNYEQYF. CDR3 bases: TGCGCCAGCAGTGAGTCGACCAACTACGAGCAGTACTTC.

The J gene is TRBJ2-3, the V gene TRBV19; 12 positions match TRBD2. The CDR3 is 16 residues long. The V gene end was trimmed by 4 bases and the J gene end by 5 bases; junction bases not matched to a gene: 7. From germline, CDR1 is LNHDA and CDR2 SQIVND (reference sequence). The CDR3 DNA sequence: TGTGCCAGTAGTACCCTAGCGGGGGGGCCGGTAGATACGCAGTATTTT. Protein sequence: CASSTLAGGPVDTQYF. Based on the CDR3 plus reference TRBV19 and TRBJ2-3, the full variable domain is DGGITQSPKYLFRKEGQNVTLSCEQNLNHDAMYWYRQDPGQGLRLIYYSQIVNDFQKGDIAEGYSVSREKKESFPLTVTSAQKNPTAFYLCASSTLAGGPVDTQYFGPGTRLTVL.

Points on this clone: Other DNA sequences in this specimen translate into the identical CDR3. The chain joins TRBV30 to TRBJ2-7; TRBD1 agrees at 10 bases. This CDR3 comprises 13 residues. Unmatched junction bases numbered 3, after V lost 3 bases and J lost 4 bases. The germline V gene encodes CDR1 GTSNPN and CDR2 SVGIG (reference sequence). CDR3 sequence (DNA): TGTGCCTGGAGCGGACAGGGGGGGTACGAGCAGTACTTC. Protein sequence: CAWSGQGGYEQYF.

This clone came up a few times. Other nucleotide sequences in the sample specify the same CDR3. The chain recombines TRBV29-1 with TRBJ2-3; D gene uncertain. Germline V lookup: CDR1 SQVTM, CDR2 ANQGSEA. This CDR3 comprises 11 residues. Trimming removed 3 bases at V and 0 bases at J, with 1 base between. The CDR3 spells CSVDSTDTQYF. As DNA, the CDR3 is TGCAGCGTTGACAGCACAGATACGCAGTATTTT.

V gene TRBV7-8 combines with J gene TRBJ1-1, with D hard to call. V gave up 5 bases and J gave up 5 bases, with 21 bases separating them. This CDR3 has 16 amino acids. Germline CDR1 reads SGHVS; CDR2 reads FQNEAQ. CDR3 residues: CASSPFRAATETEAFF. The CDR3 bases are TGTGCCAGCAGCCCTTTCCGGGCCGCCACGGAGACTGAAGCTTTCTTT.

J is TRBJ1-2 and V is TRBV29-1; D perhaps matches TRBD1 (5 bases). The germline gives CDR1 SQVTM, CDR2 ANQGSEA. The CDR3 is made up of 13 amino acids. The V and J ends lost 2 bases and 4 bases respectively, with 11 bases between them. CDR3 in amino acids: CSVELDSLYGYTF. CDR3 bases: TGCAGCGTTGAACTTGACAGTCTCTATGGCTACACCTTC. Full variable domain (missing parts from reference TRBV29-1 and TRBJ1-2): SAVISQKPSRDICQRGTSLTIQCQVDSQVTMMFWYRQQPGQSLTLIATANQGSEATYESGFVIDKFPISRPNLTFSTLTVSNMSPEDSSIYLCSVELDSLYGYTFGSGTRLTVV.

This chain connects TRBV6-5 to TRBJ2-5; a possible D gene is TRBD2 (5 bases). From germline, CDR1 is MNHEY and CDR2 SVGAGI. The CDR3 spans 15 residues. Trimming removed 6 bases from V and 1 base from J, with 15 bases in between. The DNA of the CDR3 is TGTGCCAGCAGCCCAAGTTTCGGGGTCCAAGAGACCCAGTACTTC. It translates to CASSPSFGVQETQYF.

This rearrangement joins TRBV9 to TRBJ2-5; 7 bases match TRBD2. Germline-derived CDR1 and CDR2 are SGDLS and YYNGEE. V lost 1 base and J lost 5; bases outside the gene matches: 11. CDR3 length: 16 residues. Here the CDR3 DNA reads TGTGCCAGCAGCGTAACGACTAGCCGGAGAGCTGAGACCCAGTACTTC. It translates to CASSVTTSRRAETQYF.

The chain carries TRBV5-6 and TRBJ2-1; TRBD2 might be the D (7 bases). Germline-derived CDR1 and CDR2 are SGHDT and YYEEEE. CDR3 length equals 16 residues. The V gene lost 6 bases and the J gene lost 5 bases, with 21 bases spanning the gap. The CDR3 here is CASTDVRRGAHNEQFF. In nucleotides, the CDR3 is TGTGCCAGCACCGACGTCAGACGGGGGGCTCACAATGAGCAGTTCTTC.

This clone came up a few times. Here the CDR3 DNA reads TGTGCCAGCAGTTACTCGCCGGTGGGGACTGAAGCTTTCTTT. This sequence encodes CASSYSPVGTEAFF. The chain employs TRBV6-6 and TRBJ1-1; D remains unclear. Trimming removed 0 bases from V and 5 bases from J, with 10 bases in between. The CDR3 extends over 14 amino acids. Germline V CDR1 and CDR2: MNHNY, SVGAGI (reference sequence).

The J gene is TRBJ2-7, the V gene TRBV29-1; maybe TRBD2 (5 bases). The CDR3 sequence is 14 residues long. Germline CDR1 and CDR2: SQVTM and ANQGSEA. Trimming left V 2 bases short and J 4 bases short, with 15 bases between. The CDR3 sequence: CSVEITPRGYEQYF. The CDR3, as DNA: TGCAGCGTTGAAATCACTCCGCGAGGGTACGAGCAGTACTTC.